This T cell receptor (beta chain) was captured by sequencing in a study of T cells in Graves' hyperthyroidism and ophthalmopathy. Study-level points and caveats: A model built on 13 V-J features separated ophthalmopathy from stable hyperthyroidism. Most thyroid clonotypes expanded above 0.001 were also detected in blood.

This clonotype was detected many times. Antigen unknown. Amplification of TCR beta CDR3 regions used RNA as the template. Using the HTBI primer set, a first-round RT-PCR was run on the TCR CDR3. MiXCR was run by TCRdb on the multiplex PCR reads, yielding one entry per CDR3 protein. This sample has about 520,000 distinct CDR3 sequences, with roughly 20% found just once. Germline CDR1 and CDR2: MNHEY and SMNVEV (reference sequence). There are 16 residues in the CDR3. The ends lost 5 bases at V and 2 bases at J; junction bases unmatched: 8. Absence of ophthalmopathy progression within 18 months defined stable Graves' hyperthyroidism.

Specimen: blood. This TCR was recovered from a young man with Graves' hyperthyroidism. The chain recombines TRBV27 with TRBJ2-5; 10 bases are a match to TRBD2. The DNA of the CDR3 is TGTGCCAGCAGTCGCCGTTTACTAGCGGGGCAAGAGACCCAGTACTTC. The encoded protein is CASSRRLLAGQETQYF.